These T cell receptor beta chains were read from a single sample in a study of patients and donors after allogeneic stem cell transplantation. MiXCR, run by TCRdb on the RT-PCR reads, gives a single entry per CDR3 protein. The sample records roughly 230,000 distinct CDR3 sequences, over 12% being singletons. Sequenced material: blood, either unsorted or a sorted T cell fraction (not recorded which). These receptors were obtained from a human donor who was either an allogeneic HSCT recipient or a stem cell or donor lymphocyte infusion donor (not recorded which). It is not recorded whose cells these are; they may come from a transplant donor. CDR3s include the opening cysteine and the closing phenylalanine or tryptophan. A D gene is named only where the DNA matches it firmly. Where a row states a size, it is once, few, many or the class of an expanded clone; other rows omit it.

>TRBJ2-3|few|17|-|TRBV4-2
TGTGCCAGCAGCCAAGATTGGGCAGACCCTAGCACAGATACGCAGTATTTT
CASSQDWADPSTDTQYF
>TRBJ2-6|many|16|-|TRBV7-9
TGTGCCAGCAGCTATACCACAGTCTCTGGGGCCAACGTCCTGACTTTC
CASSYTTVSGANVLTF
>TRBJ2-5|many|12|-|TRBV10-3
TGTGCCATCAGTGAGAGGGGTGAGACCCAGTACTTC
CAISERGETQYF
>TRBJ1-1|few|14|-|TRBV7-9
TGTGCCAGCAGCTTCGGGCGACAAAACACTGAAGCTTTCTTT
CASSFGRQNTEAFF
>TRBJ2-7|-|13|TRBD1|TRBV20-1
TGCAGTGCTAGAGGCACAGGGGGCGTCTTGCAGTACTTC
CSARGTGGVLQYF
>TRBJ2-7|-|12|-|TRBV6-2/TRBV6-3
TGTGCCAGCAGCCCTGGGGCCTACGAGCAGTACTTC
CASSPGAYEQYF
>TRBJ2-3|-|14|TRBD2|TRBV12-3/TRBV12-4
TGTGCCAGCAGCAGCGGGGGGCCGGCAGATACGCAGTATTTT
CASSSGGPADTQYF
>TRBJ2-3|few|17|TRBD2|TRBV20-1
TGCAGTGCTAGAAAATTTTCCGGGGGGGACCGCACAGATACGCAGTATTTT
CSARKFSGGDRTDTQYF
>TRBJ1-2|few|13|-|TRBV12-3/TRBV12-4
TGTGCCAGCAGTCAAACAGGGAGGAGTGGCTACACCTTC
CASSQTGRSGYTF
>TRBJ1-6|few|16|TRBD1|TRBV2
TGTGCCAGCAGTGAGTTCGTAGGGACAGGGGTCTCACCCCTCCACTTT
CASSEFVGTGVSPLHF
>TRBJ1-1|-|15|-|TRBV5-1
TGCGCCAGCAGCTCCCAAGGAGGGACCAACACTGAAGCTTTCTTT
CASSSQGGTNTEAFF
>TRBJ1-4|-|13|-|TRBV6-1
TGTGCCACGCTGGGAAGAGGAATTGAAAAACTGTTTTTT
CATLGRGIEKLFF
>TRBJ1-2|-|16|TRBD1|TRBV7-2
TGTGCCAGCAGCTTAGAGGGGGCGACAACTAACTATGGCTACACCTTC
CASSLEGATTNYGYTF
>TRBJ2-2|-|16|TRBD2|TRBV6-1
TGTGCCAGCAGTGAAATGGCCGGGACTAGCACCGGGGAGCTGTTTTTT
CASSEMAGTSTGELFF
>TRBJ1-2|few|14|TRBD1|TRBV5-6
TGTGCCAGCAGCTCGGACAGGGACGGCTATGGCTACACCTTC
CASSSDRDGYGYTF
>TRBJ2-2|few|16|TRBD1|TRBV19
TGTGCCAGTAGTTCCCTAGACAGGGGAGAAACCGGGGAGCTGTTTTTT
CASSSLDRGETGELFF
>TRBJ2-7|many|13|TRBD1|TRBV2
TGTGCCAGCACTCATACAGGGGCAGCCGAGCAGTACTTC
CASTHTGAAEQYF
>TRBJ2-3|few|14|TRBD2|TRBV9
TGTGCCAGCAGCGATAGCGGGAGGGCAGATACGCAGTATTTT
CASSDSGRADTQYF
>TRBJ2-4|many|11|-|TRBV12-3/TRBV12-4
TGTGCCAGCAGTATGCGACAGAACCAGTACTTC
CASSMRQNQYF
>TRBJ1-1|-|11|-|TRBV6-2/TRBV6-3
TGTGCCAGCACTCGGCAACACGAAGCTTTCTTT
CASTRQHEAFF
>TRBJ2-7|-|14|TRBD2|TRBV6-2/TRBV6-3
TGTGCCAGCAGTATACTAGCGGGACCCTACGAGCAGTACTTC
CASSILAGPYEQYF
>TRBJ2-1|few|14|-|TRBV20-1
TGCAGTGCTGGGGGTTCGAGCTCCTACAATGAGCAGTTCTTC
CSAGGSSSYNEQFF
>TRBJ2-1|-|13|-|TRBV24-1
TGTGCCACCAGTGATTTGTGGGTCAATGAGCAGTTCTTC
CATSDLWVNEQFF
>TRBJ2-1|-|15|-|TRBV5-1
TGCGCCAGCAGCCCGCTACGACTAGGAGGCAATGAGCAGTTCTTC
CASSPLRLGGNEQFF
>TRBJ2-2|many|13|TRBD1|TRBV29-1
TGCAGCGCGAGACAGGGGAACACCGGGGAGCTGTTTTTT
CSARQGNTGELFF
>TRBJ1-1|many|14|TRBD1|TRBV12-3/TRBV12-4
TGTGCCAGCAGTTTAACAGGGGAATACACTGAAGCTTTCTTT
CASSLTGEYTEAFF
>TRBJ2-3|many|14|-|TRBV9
TGTGCCAGCAGCGTAGGGGTCCTAGAAGATACGCAGTATTTT
CASSVGVLEDTQYF
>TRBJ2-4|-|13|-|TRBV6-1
TGTGCCAGCAGTACCTGGGACGGAAACATTCAGTACTTC
CASSTWDGNIQYF
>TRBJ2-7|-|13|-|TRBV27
TGTGCCAGCAGTTTACAGGGGTCCGGCGAGCAGTACTTC
CASSLQGSGEQYF
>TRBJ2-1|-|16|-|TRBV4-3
TGCGCCAGCAGCCAAGATTCCGGCAGGTCGCACAATGAGCAGTTCTTC
CASSQDSGRSHNEQFF
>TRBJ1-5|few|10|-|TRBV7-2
TGTGCCAGAGAGTTAATGGCCCAGCATTTT
CARELMAQHF
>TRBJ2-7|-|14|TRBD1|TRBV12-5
TGTGCTAGTGGTTTGGCAGGGGGCTCCTACGAGCAGTACTTC
CASGLAGGSYEQYF
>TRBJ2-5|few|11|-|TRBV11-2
TGTGCCAGCAGCTCAGCCCGGACCCAGTACTTC
CASSSARTQYF
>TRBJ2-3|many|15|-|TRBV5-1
TGCGCCAGCAGCTTGGGACAGACCGCAGCAGATACGCAGTATTTT
CASSLGQTAADTQYF
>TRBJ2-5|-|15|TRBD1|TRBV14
TGTGCCAGCAGCCAAGACACAGGGGGCTGGGAGACCCAGTACTTC
CASSQDTGGWETQYF
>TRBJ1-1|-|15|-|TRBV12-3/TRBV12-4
TGTGCCAGCCGCTTCGCGGGTGTCGAGAACACTGAAGCTTTCTTT
CASRFAGVENTEAFF
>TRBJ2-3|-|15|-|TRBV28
TGTGCCAGCGGAAGGGCATCAGAAGGTAGCGATACGCAGTATTTT
CASGRASEGSDTQYF
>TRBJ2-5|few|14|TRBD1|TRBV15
TGTGCCACCCAGACAGGGGGCGAGGTCGAGACCCAGTACTTC
CATQTGGEVETQYF
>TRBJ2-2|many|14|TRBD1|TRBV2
TGTGCCAGCAGCTACAGGGGAAACACCGGGGAGCTGTTTTTT
CASSYRGNTGELFF
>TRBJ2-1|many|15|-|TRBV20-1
TGCAGTGCTAGAGATTCCCAGAGGGGCCACAATGAGCAGTTCTTC
CSARDSQRGHNEQFF
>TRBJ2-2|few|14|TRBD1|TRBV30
TGTGCCTGGAGTGGAGACAGGGGTACCGGGGAGCTGTTTTTT
CAWSGDRGTGELFF
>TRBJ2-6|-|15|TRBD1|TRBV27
TGTGCCAGCAGTACAGGGGGCTCTGGGGCCAACGTCCTGACTTTC
CASSTGGSGANVLTF
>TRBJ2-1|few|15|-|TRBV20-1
TGCAGTGCTAGAGATCCAGGACAGAGATACAATGAGCAGTTCTTC
CSARDPGQRYNEQFF
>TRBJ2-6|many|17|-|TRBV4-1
TGCGCCAGCAGCCTTATTCCAGGCCGGTCTGGGGCCAACGTCCTGACTTTC
CASSLIPGRSGANVLTF
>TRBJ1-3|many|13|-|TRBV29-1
TGCAGCGTCCGTAGAAGCTCTGGAAACACCATATATTTT
CSVRRSSGNTIYF
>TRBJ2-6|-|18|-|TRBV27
TGTGCCAGCAGTTTATCGCAGGCCCAGTTCTCTGGGGCCAACGTCCTGACTTTC
CASSLSQAQFSGANVLTF
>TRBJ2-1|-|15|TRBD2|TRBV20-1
TGCAGTGCCGTTAGCGGGAAAGAGGGTTGGAATGAGCAGTTCTTC
CSAVSGKEGWNEQFF
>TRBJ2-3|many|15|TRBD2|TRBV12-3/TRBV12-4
TGTGCCAGCAGACTAGCGACGATAAGCACAGATACGCAGTATTTT
CASRLATISTDTQYF
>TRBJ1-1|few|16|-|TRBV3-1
TGTGCCAGCAGCAACAAACAGGGAGGGTGGAACACTGAAGCTTTCTTT
CASSNKQGGWNTEAFF
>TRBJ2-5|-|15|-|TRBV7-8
TGTGCCAGCAACCCCGCGGGCAGGGCCCAAGAGACCCAGTACTTC
CASNPAGRAQETQYF